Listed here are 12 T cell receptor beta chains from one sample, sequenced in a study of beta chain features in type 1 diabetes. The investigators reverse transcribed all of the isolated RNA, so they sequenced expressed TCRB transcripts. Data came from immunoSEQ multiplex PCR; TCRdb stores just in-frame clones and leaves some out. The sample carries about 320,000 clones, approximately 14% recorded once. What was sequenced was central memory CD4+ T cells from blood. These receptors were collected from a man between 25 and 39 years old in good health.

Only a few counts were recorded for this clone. In DNA, the CDR3 is TGTGCCAGCAGCTGGACAGGGGACAATGAGCAGTTCTTC. Translation: CASSWTGDNEQFF. V gene TRBV7-3 combines with J gene TRBJ2-1, with 9 bases fitting TRBD1. The ends lost 4 bases at V and 5 bases at J; junction bases unmatched: 0. In germline, CDR1 is SGHTA, CDR2 FQGTGA. The CDR3 length is 13 residues.

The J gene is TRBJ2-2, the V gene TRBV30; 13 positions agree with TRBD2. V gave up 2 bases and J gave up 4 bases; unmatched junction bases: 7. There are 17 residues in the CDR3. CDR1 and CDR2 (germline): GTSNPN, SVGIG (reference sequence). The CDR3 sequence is CAWSKLAGGPGTGELFF. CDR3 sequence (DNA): TGTGCCTGGAGTAAACTAGCGGGAGGGCCGGGCACCGGGGAGCTGTTTTTT. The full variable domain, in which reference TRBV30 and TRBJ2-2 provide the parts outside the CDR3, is SQTIHQWPATLVQPVGSPLSLECTVEGTSNPNLYWYRQAAGRGLQLLFYSVGIGQISSEVPQNLSASRPQDRQFILSSKKLLLSDSGFYLCAWSKLAGGPGTGELFFGEGSRLTVL.

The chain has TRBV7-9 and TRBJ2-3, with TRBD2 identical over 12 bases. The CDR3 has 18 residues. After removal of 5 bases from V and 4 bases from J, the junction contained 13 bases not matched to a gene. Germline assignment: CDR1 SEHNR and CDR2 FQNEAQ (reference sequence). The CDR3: CASSQGTSGWHGADTQYF. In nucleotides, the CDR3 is TGTGCCAGCAGCCAAGGGACTAGCGGGTGGCACGGCGCAGATACGCAGTATTTT.

This CDR3 is CASGSDSTEAFF. The CDR3 nucleotides read TGTGCTAGTGGTTCTGACAGCACTGAAGCTTTCTTT. The rearrangement joins TRBV12-5 to TRBJ1-1; maybe TRBD1 (5 bases). V lost 4 bases to trimming and J lost 4 bases, with 7 bases between them. This CDR3 is built from 12 residues. Per germline, CDR1 LGHNT and CDR2 FRNRAP.

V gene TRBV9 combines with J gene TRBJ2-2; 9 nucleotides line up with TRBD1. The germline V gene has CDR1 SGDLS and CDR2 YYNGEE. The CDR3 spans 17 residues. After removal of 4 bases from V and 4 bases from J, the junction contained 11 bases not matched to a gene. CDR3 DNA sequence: TGTGCCAGCAGCCCGACCCCCGGGACAGGGACCACCGGGGAGCTGTTTTTT. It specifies CASSPTPGTGTTGELFF.

The CDR3 DNA reads as TGTGCCAGCAGCCAGGACGTGGGGGCCACTGAAGCTTTCTTT. It is translated as CASSQDVGATEAFF. V and J are TRBV14 and TRBJ1-1; weak D call: TRBD1 (6 bases). V was trimmed by 3 bases and J by 4 bases, leaving 12 bases between them. This CDR3 has 14 residues. Germline CDR1 reads SGHDN; CDR2 reads FVKESK.

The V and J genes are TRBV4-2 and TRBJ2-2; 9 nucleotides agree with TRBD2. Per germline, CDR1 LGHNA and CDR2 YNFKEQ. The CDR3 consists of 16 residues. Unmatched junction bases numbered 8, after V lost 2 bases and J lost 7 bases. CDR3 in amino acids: CASSQRASGVGGELFF. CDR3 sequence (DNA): TGTGCCAGCAGCCAACGGGCTAGCGGGGTGGGCGGGGAGCTGTTTTTT.

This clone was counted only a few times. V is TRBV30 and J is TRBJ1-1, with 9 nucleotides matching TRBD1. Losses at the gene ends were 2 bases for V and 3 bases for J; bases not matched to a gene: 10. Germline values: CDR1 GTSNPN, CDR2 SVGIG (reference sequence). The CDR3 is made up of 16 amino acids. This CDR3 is CAWSPGQGRYDTEAFF. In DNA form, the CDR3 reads TGTGCCTGGAGTCCCGGACAGGGGCGGTACGACACTGAAGCTTTCTTT. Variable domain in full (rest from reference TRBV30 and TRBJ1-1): SQTIHQWPATLVQPVGSPLSLECTVEGTSNPNLYWYRQAAGRGLQLLFYSVGIGQISSEVPQNLSASRPQDRQFILSSKKLLLSDSGFYLCAWSPGQGRYDTEAFFGQGTRLTVV.

The CDR3 protein is CASSPSAGAGGTDTQYF. In DNA, the CDR3 is TGTGCCAGCAGCCCCTCGGCGGGAGCGGGCGGAACAGATACGCAGTATTTT. The gene calls are TRBV7-9 and TRBJ2-3; 7 bases match TRBD2. The CDR3 runs 17 residues. Germline V gene data show CDR1 as SEHNR and CDR2 as FQNEAQ (reference sequence). The ends lost 5 bases at V and 3 bases at J; junction bases unmatched: 14.

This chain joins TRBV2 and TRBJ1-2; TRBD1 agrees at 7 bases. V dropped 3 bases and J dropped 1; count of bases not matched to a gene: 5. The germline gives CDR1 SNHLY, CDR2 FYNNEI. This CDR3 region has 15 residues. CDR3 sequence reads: CASSELDRFNYGYTF. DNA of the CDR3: TGTGCCAGCAGTGAGCTGGACAGGTTTAACTATGGCTACACCTTC.

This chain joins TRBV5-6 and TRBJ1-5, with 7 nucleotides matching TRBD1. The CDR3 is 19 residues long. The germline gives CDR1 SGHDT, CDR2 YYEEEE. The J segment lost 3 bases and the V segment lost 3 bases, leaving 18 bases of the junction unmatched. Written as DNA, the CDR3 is TGTGCCAGCAGCTCAAGGTATAGGGACAGCGCGGGGGACAATCAGCCCCAGCATTTT. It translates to CASSSRYRDSAGDNQPQHF.

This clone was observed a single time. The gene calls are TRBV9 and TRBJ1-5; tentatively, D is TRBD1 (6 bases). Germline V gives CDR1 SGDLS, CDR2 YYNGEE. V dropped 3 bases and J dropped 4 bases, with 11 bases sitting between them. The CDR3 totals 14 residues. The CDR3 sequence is CASSEQGENQPQHF. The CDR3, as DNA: TGTGCCAGCAGCGAACAGGGTGAAAATCAGCCCCAGCATTTT.